This TCR beta chain came from a study of PD-1 blockade in mismatch repair-deficient tumors. Study findings and constraints: After pembrolizumab, tumor-resident clones rose rapidly, then generally contracted before radiologic responses.

Trimming removed 1 base at V and 5 bases at J, with 15 bases between. Germline assignment: CDR1 SGHAT and CDR2 FQNNGV. The CDR3 is made up of 15 amino acids. Details on this clone: The antigen remains unidentified.

Produced via immunoSEQ multiplex PCR; TCRdb's table is partial and in-frame only. The sample records 50,000 or so clones, 81% being singletons. TCRs were sequenced from a few patients responding to pembrolizumab. The clonotype comes from an adult with mismatch repair-deficient cancer. The sequences come from peripheral blood, collected more than 19 weeks after starting pembrolizumab. V is TRBV11-2 and J is TRBJ2-7; D is unresolved. The CDR3 reads CASSLGPPIRNEQYF. The DNA for the CDR3 is TGTGCCAGCAGCTTAGGTCCCCCGATTAGGAACGAGCAGTACTTC.